This T cell receptor (beta chain) was captured by sequencing in a study of T cell changes during pregnancy in multiple sclerosis. Using immunoSEQ multiplex PCR, the repertoire was profiled, and TCRdb retains in-frame clones only, with some absent. The table records roughly 40,000 clones, 75% to 95% of them present only once. The V and J ends lost 5 bases and 2 bases respectively, with 9 bases between them. The CDR3 runs 13 residues. From germline, CDR1 is WSHSY and CDR2 SAAADI. This clonotype was sampled from a female donor with multiple sclerosis, enrolled in a pregnancy study. The chain employs TRBV10-2 and TRBJ2-5; unclear D gene. Here the sequenced sample was CD4+ T cells from peripheral blood mononuclear cells, taken in the third trimester of pregnancy. As DNA, the CDR3 is TGCGCCAGCAGTTTCTCGTTACAAGAGACCCAGTACTTC. Its translation: CASSFSLQETQYF.